The TCR beta chain described here comes from a study of shared clonotypes between healthy human individuals. V dropped 2 bases and J dropped 3 bases, with 14 bases sitting between them. CDR3 length: 14 amino acids. CDR1 and CDR2 (germline): GTSNPN, SVGIG (reference sequence). Regarding this clone: Its antigen is not known.

General study findings and limits: Apart from blood, nothing was sampled; tissue repertoires likely differ.

Data came from immunoSEQ multiplex PCR; TCRdb stores just in-frame clones and leaves some out. The sample has some 500,000 clones, 77% seen once; the top ten hold more than 10%. The J gene is TRBJ2-7, the V gene TRBV30, with D perhaps assigned TRBD1 or TRBD2 (5 bases each). The sequenced sample was PBMCs. The clonotype originates from a woman aged 40 to 50 in good health. Some clones in this sample may be carry-over from other donors' samples. CDR3: CAWSSRDGLYEQYF. The CDR3 DNA sequence: TGTGCCTGGAGTTCCCGGGACGGACTCTACGAGCAGTACTTC. Variable domain in full (rest from reference TRBV30 and TRBJ2-7): SQTIHQWPATLVQPVGSPLSLECTVEGTSNPNLYWYRQAAGRGLQLLFYSVGIGQISSEVPQNLSASRPQDRQFILSSKKLLLSDSGFYLCAWSSRDGLYEQYFGPGTRLTVT.